This passage covers 31 T cell receptor beta chains from one sample sequenced in a study of PD-1 blockade in classical Hodgkin lymphoma. Clones were sequenced by immunoSEQ multiplex PCR, and TCRdb holds only the in-frame ones, with some missing. The repertoire includes about 20,000 clones, 60% to 80% of them detected once, and roughly 7% sits in the top ten. Time point in this sample: cycle 4 day 1 (C4D1), after more than five weeks of nivolumab. The patients all showed relapse after autologous stem cell transplantation, while their brentuximab vedotin exposure varied. Sequencing was performed on peripheral blood mononuclear cells (PBMCs), taken before the fourth cycle of nivolumab. These receptors all stem from a human donor with classical Hodgkin lymphoma.

V gene TRBV28 combines with J gene TRBJ1-1; TRBD1 matches at 8 bases. This CDR3 contains 15 residues. J lost 1 base, V lost 7 bases, and 8 bases had no gene match. The germline gives CDR1 MDHEN, CDR2 SYDVKM. CDR3: CASKSTGTGNTEAFF. For the CDR3, the DNA is TGTGCCAGCAAATCTACCGGGACAGGGAACACTGAAGCTTTCTTT. Variable domain in full (rest from reference TRBV28 and TRBJ1-1): DVKVTQSSRYLVKRTGEKVFLECVQDMDHENMFWYRQDPGLGLRLIYFSYDVKMKEKGDIPEGYSVSREKKERFSLILESASTNQTSMYLCASKSTGTGNTEAFFGQGTRLTVV.

This chain uses TRBV5-1 with TRBJ1-2, with D hard to call. CDR1 is SGHRS and CDR2 is YFSETQ in the germline V gene. Trimming cost V 5 bases and J 0 bases, with 11 bases left between them. This CDR3 is 14 amino acids long. The CDR3 sequence: CASSETASNYGYTF. In DNA, the CDR3 is TGCGCCAGCAGTGAGACCGCCTCTAACTATGGCTACACCTTC.

The V call is TRBV19, the J call TRBJ2-3; the D is unclear. Germline assignment: CDR1 LNHDA and CDR2 SQIVND (reference sequence). CDR3 length: 18 residues. V lost 5 bases and J lost 4, with 25 bases in between. The CDR3 DNA reads as TGTGCCAGTAGTCCGACAAGCAGAAGCATGTGGTTTGCAGATACGCAGTATTTT. Protein: CASSPTSRSMWFADTQYF.

The J gene is TRBJ2-1, the V gene TRBV7-2; TRBD2 matches 9 bases. J gave up 5 bases and V 4 bases, and 15 bases lay outside the gene matches. Germline V gives CDR1 SGHTA, CDR2 FQGNSA. The CDR3 covers 18 residues. The chain's CDR3 is CASSSLSGGGGLHNEQFF. The CDR3 DNA reads as TGTGCCAGCAGCTCTCTTAGCGGGGGAGGTGGTCTTCACAATGAGCAGTTCTTC. The entire variable domain, with the rest obtained from reference TRBV7-2 and TRBJ2-1, is as follows: GAGVSQSPSNKVTEKGKDVELRCDPISGHTALYWYRQSLGQGLEFLIYFQGNSAPDKSGLPSDRFSAERTGGSVSTLTIQRTQQEDSAVYLCASSSLSGGGGLHNEQFFGPGTRLTVL.

CDR3 DNA: TGTGCCAGCAGCTTGGGAGGGGGCGAGCAGTACTTC. Its translation is CASSLGGGEQYF. The chain carries TRBV5-8 and TRBJ2-7, with TRBD1 as a possible D gene (6 bases). Germline V gene data show CDR1 as SGHTS and CDR2 as YDEGEE. V shed 0 bases and J shed 6 bases, with 7 bases lying between them. The CDR3 is 12 amino acids.

The rearrangement joins TRBV11-2 to TRBJ2-1; D is possibly TRBD1 (5 bases). V was shortened by 1 base and J by 7 bases, with 11 bases between the two germline ends. This CDR3 has 14 amino acids. CDR1 and CDR2 (germline): SGHAT, FQNNGV. CDR3 residues: CASSLAFKGNEQFF. The CDR3 DNA reads as TGTGCCAGCAGCTTAGCTTTCAAGGGGAATGAGCAGTTCTTC.

The chain uses TRBV9 and TRBJ1-3; D call uncertain. This CDR3 region has 15 residues. Trimming cost V 0 bases and J 4 bases, with 11 bases left between them. Germline CDR1 and CDR2: SGDLS and YYNGEE. In DNA form, the CDR3 reads TGTGCCAGCAGCGTAGACAGTTTTTCCGGAAACACCATATATTTT. It is translated as CASSVDSFSGNTIYF.

The rearrangement uses TRBV18 and TRBJ1-1; a weak D match, TRBD1 (6 bases). V dropped 5 bases and J dropped 1 base, with 8 bases sitting between them. This CDR3 comprises 13 residues. The germline V gene encodes CDR1 KGHSH and CDR2 LQKENI. For the CDR3, the DNA is TGTGCCAGCTCATCGACAGGGAACACTGAAGCTTTCTTT. Encoded protein: CASSSTGNTEAFF.

This chain joins TRBV29-1 and TRBJ2-3; D remains unclear. Trimming cost V 0 bases and J 4 bases, with 5 bases left between them. Looked up from germline, CDR1 is SQVTM and CDR2 is ANQGSEA. This CDR3 region has 12 residues. This chain's CDR3 is CSVEDAADTQYF. The CDR3 DNA reads TGCAGCGTTGAAGATGCTGCAGATACGCAGTATTTT.

The CDR3 coding sequence is TGTGCCAGCAGCTTCAGCCCACAAGAGACCCAGTACTTC. Protein: CASSFSPQETQYF. The chain employs TRBV5-6 and TRBJ2-5; unclear D gene. The CDR3 is made up of 13 amino acids. V lost 2 bases to trimming and J lost 2 bases, with 7 bases between them. Germline V gives CDR1 SGHDT, CDR2 YYEEEE.

The V call is TRBV21-1, the J call TRBJ2-1; TRBD2 is taken as the D call from the table, unchecked against the DNA. TRBV21-1 is noted as a pseudogene. CDR3 size: 18 residues. CDR3 DNA: TGTGCCAGCAGCAATGGGAGGAAGAGGGGTTGCTCCTACAATGAGCAGTTCTTC. This codes for CASSNGRKRGCSYNEQFF.

In its sample, this clone was seen a few times. The V call is TRBV6-5, the J call TRBJ2-7; D gene ambiguous. Germline CDR1 and CDR2: MNHEY and SVGAGI. CDR3 length: 14 amino acids. V was pared by 5 bases and J by 3 bases, with 14 bases between. CDR3 amino acids: CASSKGPDRYEQYF. CDR3 DNA: TGTGCCAGCAGTAAGGGCCCGGACCGCTACGAGCAGTACTTC.

DNA of the CDR3: TGTGCCAGCAGTTTGCTCGACAGGGGTACATCCTACGAGCAGTACTTC. Encoded protein: CASSLLDRGTSYEQYF. The rearrangement links TRBV28 to TRBJ2-7; 8 bases are shared with TRBD1. The CDR3 covers 16 residues. CDR1 is MDHEN, CDR2 SYDVKM, per germline. The V and J ends lost 3 bases and 1 base, in that order; junction bases with no gene match: 8.

The rearrangement joins TRBV5-6 to TRBJ1-2; D gene uncertain. The length of the CDR3 is 15 residues. Per germline, CDR1 SGHDT and CDR2 YYEEEE. The germline V and J ends were trimmed by 4 bases and 7 bases, with 20 bases remaining between them. Written as DNA, the CDR3 is TGTGCCAGCAGCGGGCTTTGGACGGCCCCCGGTGGCTACACCTTC. It translates to CASSGLWTAPGGYTF.

The chain joins TRBV21-1 to TRBJ1-5. TRBV21-1 is classified as a pseudogene. The CDR3 sequence is 19 residues long. CDR3 DNA: TGTGCCAGCATCAATTTCCGGGACCGAGAAATCCTTGGCAATCAGCCCCAGCATTTT. Its protein is CASINFRDREILGNQPQHF.

The rearrangement uses TRBV6-1 and TRBJ2-3; 7 bases line up with TRBD1. With 5 bases clipped from V and 3 bases from J, the junction kept 5 bases outside the gene matches. The CDR3 has 14 amino acids. Per the germline V gene, CDR1 is MNHNS and CDR2 is SASEGT. The CDR3, as DNA: TGTGCCAGCAGTTCGGACAGGCGGACAGATACGCAGTATTTT. Its protein product is CASSSDRRTDTQYF.

The chain combines TRBV25-1 with TRBJ2-7, with 10 bases fitting TRBD1. Germline loops: CDR1 MGHDK, CDR2 SYGVNS. The CDR3 contains 14 residues. J gave up 2 bases and V 5 bases, and 3 bases lay outside the gene matches. Here the CDR3 DNA reads TGTGCCAGCAGTACTGGACAGGGGGCCTACGAGCAGTACTTC. It translates to CASSTGQGAYEQYF.

This chain connects TRBV4-1 to TRBJ2-2, with D perhaps matching TRBD2 (7 bases). The CDR3 length is 15 residues. Trimming removed 4 bases from V and 2 bases from J, with 11 bases in between. Germline V gene data show CDR1 as MGHRA and CDR2 as YSYEKL. The chain's CDR3 is CASSLRGANTGELFF. The DNA of the CDR3 is TGCGCCAGCAGCCTCCGGGGGGCCAACACCGGGGAGCTGTTTTTT.

The chain couples TRBV7-2 to TRBJ2-1; 11 nucleotides line up with TRBD2. From germline, CDR1 is SGHTA and CDR2 FQGNSA. The CDR3 has 17 residues. V gave up 7 bases and J gave up 0 bases; unmatched junction bases: 8. CDR3 in DNA: TGTGCCAGCATCGATCTAGCGGGGGGTCTCTCCTACAATGAGCAGTTCTTC. Translated, it gives CASIDLAGGLSYNEQFF.

This clone was detected only once. V gene TRBV7-9 combines with J gene TRBJ1-2; TRBD1 is a possible D gene (6 bases). This CDR3 spans 13 amino acids. Looked up from germline, CDR1 is SEHNR and CDR2 is FQNEAQ (reference sequence). V shed 4 bases and J shed 6 bases, with 12 bases lying between them. In nucleotides, the CDR3 is TGTGCCAGCAGCTCAGACAGGCGGGATGGCTACACCTTC. It is translated as CASSSDRRDGYTF.

Here the CDR3 DNA reads TGCGCCAGCAGCTCGGGAGGCGGGGGTGAAGCTTTCTTT. Protein: CASSSGGGGEAFF. The gene calls are TRBV5-1 and TRBJ1-1, with D maybe TRBD1 (5 bases). Trimming took off 3 bases at V and 7 bases at J, with 13 bases between the two ends. The CDR3 contains 13 residues. Germline V lookup: CDR1 SGHRS, CDR2 YFSETQ.

This chain joins TRBV9 and TRBJ1-6; TRBD1 aligns across 7 bases. Looked up from germline, CDR1 is SGDLS and CDR2 is YYNGEE. The CDR3 totals 15 residues. V was clipped by 4 bases and J by 9 bases; unmatched bases: 10. The CDR3 spells CASSSHRGVGSPLHF. Written as DNA, the CDR3 is TGTGCCAGCAGCTCCCACAGGGGCGTTGGTTCACCCCTCCACTTT.

The genes are TRBV6-6 and TRBJ1-5, with no clear D. Per germline, CDR1 MNHNY and CDR2 SVGAGI (reference sequence). The CDR3 consists of 13 residues. Trimming shortened V by 2 bases and J by 6 bases, and 8 bases separated the two germline ends. The CDR3 protein is CASSYRGSQPQHF. CDR3 coding DNA: TGTGCCAGCAGTTACCGAGGGTCTCAGCCCCAGCATTTT.

The chain has TRBV13 and TRBJ2-1; no firm D call. CDR3 length equals 13 residues. CDR1 and CDR2 (germline): PRHDT, FYEKMQ (reference sequence). Trimming left V 6 bases short and J 6 bases short, with 12 bases between. The chain's CDR3 is CASRVRWGNEQFF. The CDR3 DNA is TGTGCCAGCAGAGTCCGGTGGGGCAATGAGCAGTTCTTC.

The chain is built from TRBV11-3 and TRBJ2-2; D is perhaps TRBD2 (6 bases). This CDR3 has 15 residues. CDR1 is SGHNT, CDR2 YENEEA, per germline. Trimming shortened V by 5 bases and J by 0 bases, and 10 bases separated the two germline ends. The CDR3 sequence: CASSLGTANTGELFF. CDR3 in DNA: TGTGCCAGCAGCCTCGGGACTGCGAACACCGGGGAGCTGTTTTTT.

The chain recombines TRBV19 with TRBJ2-7; TRBD2 matches 7 bases. The CDR3 runs to 15 residues. Germline CDR1 is LNHDA and CDR2 is SQIVND (reference sequence). Germline trimming cut 7 bases from V and 2 bases from J; bases unmatched to any gene: 11. The CDR3 loop is CASNVALGRAYEQYF. The CDR3 region has the DNA TGTGCCAGTAACGTAGCCCTAGGGAGGGCCTACGAGCAGTACTTC.

The J gene is TRBJ1-1, the V gene TRBV6-5; D remains unclear. The germline V gene has CDR1 MNHEY and CDR2 SVGAGI. The CDR3 runs to 14 residues. V lost 0 bases and J 7 bases, leaving 12 bases between the germline ends. In DNA form, the CDR3 reads TGTGCCAGCAGTTACTCAGGGCGGTGGGGTGAAGCTTTCTTT. It codes for CASSYSGRWGEAFF.

The chain combines TRBV4-3 with TRBJ1-5; 10 nucleotides match TRBD1. The V segment lost 1 base and the J segment 3 bases; nucleotides outside the gene matches: 12. CDR1 is LGHNA, CDR2 YSLEER, per germline. The CDR3 extends over 19 amino acids. The CDR3 loop is CASSQAPIGTGVDNQPQHF. DNA of the CDR3: TGCGCCAGCAGCCAAGCCCCCATCGGGACAGGGGTTGACAATCAGCCCCAGCATTTT.

J is TRBJ2-1 and V is TRBV28; weak D call: TRBD2 (5 bases). Trimming took 5 bases from V and 5 from J, leaving 10 bases between them. The germline V gene has CDR1 MDHEN and CDR2 SYDVKM. The CDR3 runs 13 residues. CDR3 nucleotides: TGTGCCAGCAGTCTCGGAGGACACAATGAGCAGTTCTTC. This sequence encodes CASSLGGHNEQFF.

The CDR3 region has the DNA TGTGCCAGCAGCTTCGGGACTGCTGGAAACACCATATATTTT. Encoded protein: CASSFGTAGNTIYF. This rearrangement joins TRBV5-8 to TRBJ1-3, with TRBD1 as a possible D gene (5 bases). Deletions cut 2 bases from V and 2 bases from J, with 8 bases between. CDR1 and CDR2 (germline): SGHTS, YDEGEE. The CDR3 covers 14 residues.

J is TRBJ2-2 and V is TRBV5-4; 10 bases are shared with TRBD2. The CDR3 is 16 residues long. V gave up 2 bases and J gave up 3 bases; unmatched junction bases: 4. Germline loops: CDR1 SGHNT, CDR2 YYREEE (reference sequence). The chain's CDR3 is CASSLISGGYTGELFF. The DNA for the CDR3 is TGTGCCAGCAGCTTAATTAGCGGGGGGTACACCGGGGAGCTGTTTTTT. Drawing the rest from reference TRBV5-4 and TRBJ2-2, the complete variable domain is ETGVTQSPTHLIKTRGQQVTLRCSSQSGHNTVSWYQQALGQGPQFIFQYYREEENGRGNFPPRFSGLQFPNYSSELNVNALELDDSALYLCASSLISGGYTGELFFGEGSRLTVL.